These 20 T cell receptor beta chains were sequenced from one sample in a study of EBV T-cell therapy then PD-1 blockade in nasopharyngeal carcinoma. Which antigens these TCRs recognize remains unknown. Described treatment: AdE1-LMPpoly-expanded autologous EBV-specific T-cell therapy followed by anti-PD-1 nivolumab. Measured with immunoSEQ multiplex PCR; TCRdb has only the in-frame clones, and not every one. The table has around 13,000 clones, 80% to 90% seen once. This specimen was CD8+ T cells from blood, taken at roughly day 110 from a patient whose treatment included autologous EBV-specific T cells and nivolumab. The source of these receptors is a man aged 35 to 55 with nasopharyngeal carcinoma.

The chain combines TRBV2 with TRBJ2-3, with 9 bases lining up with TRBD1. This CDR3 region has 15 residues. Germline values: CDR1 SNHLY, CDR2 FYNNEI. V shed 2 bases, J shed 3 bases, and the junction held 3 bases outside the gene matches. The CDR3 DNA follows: TGTGCCAGCAGTGAAAGACAGGGGGGAACAGATACGCAGTATTTT. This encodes CASSERQGGTDTQYF.

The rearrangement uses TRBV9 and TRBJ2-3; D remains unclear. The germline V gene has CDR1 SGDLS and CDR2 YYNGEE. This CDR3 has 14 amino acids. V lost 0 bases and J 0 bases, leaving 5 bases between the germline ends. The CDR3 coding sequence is TGTGCCAGCAGCGTAGTTAGTAGCACAGATACGCAGTATTTT. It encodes CASSVVSSTDTQYF.

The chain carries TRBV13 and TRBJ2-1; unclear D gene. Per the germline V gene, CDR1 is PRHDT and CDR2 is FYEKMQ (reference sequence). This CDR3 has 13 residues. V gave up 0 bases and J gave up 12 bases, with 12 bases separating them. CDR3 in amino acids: CASSLGSFYGQFF. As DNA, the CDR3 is TGTGCCAGCAGCTTAGGGTCATTTTATGGGCAGTTCTTC.

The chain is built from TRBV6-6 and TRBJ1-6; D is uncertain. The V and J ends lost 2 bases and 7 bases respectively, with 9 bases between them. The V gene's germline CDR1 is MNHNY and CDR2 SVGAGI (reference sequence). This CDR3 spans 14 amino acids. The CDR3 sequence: CASSYKGSNSPLHF. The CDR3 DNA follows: TGTGCCAGCAGTTACAAGGGTTCGAATTCACCCCTCCACTTT.

Here the CDR3 DNA reads TGTGCCATCAGCGGGCTCGGGCGTCCGCGCATGAACACTGAAGCTTTCTTT. Residues: CAISGLGRPRMNTEAFF. The gene calls are TRBV10-3 and TRBJ1-1, with unresolved D. The CDR3 spans 17 residues. V dropped 6 bases and J dropped 0 bases, with 20 bases sitting between them. In germline, CDR1 is ENHRY, CDR2 SYGVKD.

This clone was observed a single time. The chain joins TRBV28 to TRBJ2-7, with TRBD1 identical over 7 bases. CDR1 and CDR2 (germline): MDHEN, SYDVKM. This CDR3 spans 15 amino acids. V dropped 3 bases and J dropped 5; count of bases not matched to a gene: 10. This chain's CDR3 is CASSLDDRDIDEQYF. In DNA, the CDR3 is TGTGCCAGCAGTTTGGACGACAGGGATATTGACGAGCAGTACTTC.

The CDR3 nucleotides read TGTGCCAGCAGCTCCGAGGGGCGGAGGGACACTGAAGCTTTCTTT. It translates to CASSSEGRRDTEAFF. This rearrangement joins TRBV7-8 to TRBJ1-1; a weak D match, TRBD1 (5 bases). V dropped 4 bases and J dropped 3 bases, with 15 bases sitting between them. The CDR3 length is 15 residues. Per the germline V gene, CDR1 is SGHVS and CDR2 is FQNEAQ. The whole variable domain, filled in from reference TRBV7-8 and TRBJ1-1, reads GAGVSQSPRYKVAKRGQDVALRCDPISGHVSLFWYQQALGQGPEFLTYFQNEAQLDKSGLPSDRFFAERPEGSVSTLKIQRTQQEDSAVYLCASSSEGRRDTEAFFGQGTRLTVV.

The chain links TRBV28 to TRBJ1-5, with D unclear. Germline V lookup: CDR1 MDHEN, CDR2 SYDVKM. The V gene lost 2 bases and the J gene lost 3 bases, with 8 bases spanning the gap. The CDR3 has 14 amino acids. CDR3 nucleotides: TGTGCCAGCAGTTTAGTTGTCCTCAATCAGCCCCAGCATTTT. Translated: CASSLVVLNQPQHF.

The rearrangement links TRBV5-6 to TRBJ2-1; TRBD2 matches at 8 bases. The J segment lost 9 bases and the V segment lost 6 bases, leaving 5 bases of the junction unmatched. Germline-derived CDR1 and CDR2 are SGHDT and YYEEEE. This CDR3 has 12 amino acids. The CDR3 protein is CASNPGGLEQFF. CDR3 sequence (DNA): TGTGCCAGCAACCCGGGGGGGCTTGAGCAGTTCTTC. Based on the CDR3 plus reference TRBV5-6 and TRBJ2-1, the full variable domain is DAGVTQSPTHLIKTRGQQVTLRCSPKSGHDTVSWYQQALGQGPQFIFQYYEEEERQRGNFPDRFSGHQFPNYSSELNVNALLLGDSALYLCASNPGGLEQFFGPGTRLTVL.

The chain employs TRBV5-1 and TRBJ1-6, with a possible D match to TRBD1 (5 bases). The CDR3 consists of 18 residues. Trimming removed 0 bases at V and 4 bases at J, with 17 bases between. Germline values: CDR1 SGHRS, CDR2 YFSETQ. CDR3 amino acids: CASSLVWRGLRYNSPLHF. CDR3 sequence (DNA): TGCGCCAGCAGCTTGGTATGGAGGGGCCTACGTTATAATTCACCCCTCCACTTT.

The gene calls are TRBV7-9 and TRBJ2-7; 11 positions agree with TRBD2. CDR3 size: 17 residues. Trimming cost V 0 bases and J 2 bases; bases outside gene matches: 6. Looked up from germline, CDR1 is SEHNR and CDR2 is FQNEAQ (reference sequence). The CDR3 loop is CASSLARGSGRAYEQYF. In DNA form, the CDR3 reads TGTGCCAGCAGCTTAGCGCGTGGTAGCGGGAGGGCCTACGAGCAGTACTTC.

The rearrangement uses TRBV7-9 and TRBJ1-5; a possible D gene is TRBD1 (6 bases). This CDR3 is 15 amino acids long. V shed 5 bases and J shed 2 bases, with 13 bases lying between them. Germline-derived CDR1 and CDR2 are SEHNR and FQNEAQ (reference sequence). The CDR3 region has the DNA TGTGCCAGCAGCAGTACAGGGCCGGGCAATCAGCCCCAGCATTTT. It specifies CASSSTGPGNQPQHF.

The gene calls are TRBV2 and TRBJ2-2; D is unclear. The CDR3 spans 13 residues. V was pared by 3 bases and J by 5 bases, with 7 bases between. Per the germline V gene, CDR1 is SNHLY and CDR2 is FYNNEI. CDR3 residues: CASSEGWTGELFF. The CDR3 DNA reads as TGTGCCAGCAGTGAGGGCTGGACCGGGGAGCTGTTTTTT.

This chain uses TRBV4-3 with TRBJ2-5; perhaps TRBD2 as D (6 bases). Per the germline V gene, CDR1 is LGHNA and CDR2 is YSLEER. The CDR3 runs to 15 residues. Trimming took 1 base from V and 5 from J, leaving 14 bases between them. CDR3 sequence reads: CASSQGPTSLETQYF. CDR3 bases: TGCGCCAGCAGCCAAGGGCCCACTAGCCTGGAGACCCAGTACTTC.

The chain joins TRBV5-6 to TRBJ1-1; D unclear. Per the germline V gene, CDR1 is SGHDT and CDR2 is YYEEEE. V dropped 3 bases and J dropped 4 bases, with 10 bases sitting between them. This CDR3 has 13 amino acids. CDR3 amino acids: CASSYQVGTEAFF. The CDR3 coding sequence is TGTGCCAGCAGCTATCAGGTTGGCACTGAAGCTTTCTTT.

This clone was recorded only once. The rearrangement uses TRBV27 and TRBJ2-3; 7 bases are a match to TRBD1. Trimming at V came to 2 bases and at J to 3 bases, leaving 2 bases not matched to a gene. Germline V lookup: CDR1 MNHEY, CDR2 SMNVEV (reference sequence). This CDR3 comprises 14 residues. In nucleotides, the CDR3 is TGTGCCAGCAGTTTAACACAGGGGACAGATACGCAGTATTTT. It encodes CASSLTQGTDTQYF.

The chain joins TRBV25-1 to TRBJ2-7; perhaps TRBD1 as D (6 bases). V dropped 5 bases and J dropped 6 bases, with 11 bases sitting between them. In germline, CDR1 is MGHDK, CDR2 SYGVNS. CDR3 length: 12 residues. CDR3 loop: CASSSGTREQYF. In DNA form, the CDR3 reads TGTGCCAGCAGTTCCGGGACACGCGAGCAGTACTTC.

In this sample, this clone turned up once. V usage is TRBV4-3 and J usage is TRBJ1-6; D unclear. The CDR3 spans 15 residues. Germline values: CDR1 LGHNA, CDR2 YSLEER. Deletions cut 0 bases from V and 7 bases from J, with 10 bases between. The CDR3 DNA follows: TGCGCCAGCAGCCAAGAAGTGACACCGAATTCACCCCTCCACTTT. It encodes CASSQEVTPNSPLHF.

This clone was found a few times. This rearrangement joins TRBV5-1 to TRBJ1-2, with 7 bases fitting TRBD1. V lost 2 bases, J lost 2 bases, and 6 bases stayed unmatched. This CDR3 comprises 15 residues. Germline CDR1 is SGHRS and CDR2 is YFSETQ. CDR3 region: CASSFLTGENYGYTF. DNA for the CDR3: TGCGCCAGCAGCTTCCTAACAGGGGAAAACTATGGCTACACCTTC.

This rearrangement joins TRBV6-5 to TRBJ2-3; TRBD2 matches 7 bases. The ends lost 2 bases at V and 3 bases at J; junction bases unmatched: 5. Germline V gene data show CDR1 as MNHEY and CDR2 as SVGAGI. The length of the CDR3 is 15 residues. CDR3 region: CASSYGAGVTDTQYF. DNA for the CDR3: TGTGCCAGCAGTTACGGCGCGGGGGTGACAGATACGCAGTATTTT.